This TCR beta chain was identified during a study of blood T cells in healthy people across ages. Study-wide results and limits: The authors considered diversity estimates from one million T cells to be underestimates.

On this clonotype: The antigen is unknown.

Healthy individuals of Caucasian origin from Russia, aged roughly 6 to 100, served as donors. V gave up 7 bases and J gave up 0 bases, with 9 bases separating them. The CDR3 runs to 13 residues. Primed by a sample-barcoded 5' primer and a J-beta primer mix, a second PCR proceeded for about 7 to 11 cycles. TCRdb redid the calling of the 5' RACE reads with MiXCR, one entry per CDR3 protein. The sample holds about 930,000 distinct CDR3 sequences, just under 30% seen once. This sample also appeared in a second study, on T cells of mothers and their children. That work adds: Six children and their three healthy Caucasian mothers were the donors.

The receptor comes from a woman in her thirties or forties in good health. This chain joins TRBV12-3 or TRBV12-4 and TRBJ1-1; weak D call: TRBD1 (5 bases). Specimen: blood. Written as DNA, the CDR3 is TGTGCCAGCATTACGGGGGTGAACACTGAAGCTTTCTTT. Translating gives CASITGVNTEAFF.